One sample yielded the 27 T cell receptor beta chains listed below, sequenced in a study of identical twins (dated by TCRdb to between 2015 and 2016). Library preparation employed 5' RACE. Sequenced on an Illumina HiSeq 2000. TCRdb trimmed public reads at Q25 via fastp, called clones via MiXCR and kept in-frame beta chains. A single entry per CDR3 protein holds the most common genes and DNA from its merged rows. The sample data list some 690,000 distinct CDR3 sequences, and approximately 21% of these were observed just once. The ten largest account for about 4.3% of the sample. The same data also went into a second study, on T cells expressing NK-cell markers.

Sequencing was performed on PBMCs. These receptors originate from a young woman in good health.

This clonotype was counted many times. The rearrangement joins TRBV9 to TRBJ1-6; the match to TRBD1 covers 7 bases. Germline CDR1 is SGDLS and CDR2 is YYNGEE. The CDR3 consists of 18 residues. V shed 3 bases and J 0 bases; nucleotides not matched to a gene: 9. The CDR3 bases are TGTGCCAGCAGCGAGGGACAGAACCCTAGCTCCTATAATTCACCCCTCCACTTT. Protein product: CASSEGQNPSSYNSPLHF. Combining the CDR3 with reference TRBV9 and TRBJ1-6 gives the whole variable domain DSGVTQTPKHLITATGQRVTLRCSPRSGDLSVYWYQQSLDQGLQFLIQYYNGEERAKGNILERFSAQQFPDLHSELNLSSLELGDSALYFCASSEGQNPSSYNSPLHFGNGTRLTVT.

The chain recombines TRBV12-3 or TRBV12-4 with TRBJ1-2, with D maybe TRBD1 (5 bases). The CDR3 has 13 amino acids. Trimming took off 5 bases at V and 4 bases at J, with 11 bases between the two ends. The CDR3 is CASSKEGPYGYTF. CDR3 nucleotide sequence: TGTGCCAGCAGTAAAGAGGGGCCCTATGGCTACACCTTC.

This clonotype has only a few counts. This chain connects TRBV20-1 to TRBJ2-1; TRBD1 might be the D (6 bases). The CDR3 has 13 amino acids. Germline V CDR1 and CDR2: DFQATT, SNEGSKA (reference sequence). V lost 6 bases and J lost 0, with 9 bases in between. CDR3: CSAGHSSYNEQFF. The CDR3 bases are TGCAGTGCGGGACACAGCTCCTACAATGAGCAGTTCTTC.

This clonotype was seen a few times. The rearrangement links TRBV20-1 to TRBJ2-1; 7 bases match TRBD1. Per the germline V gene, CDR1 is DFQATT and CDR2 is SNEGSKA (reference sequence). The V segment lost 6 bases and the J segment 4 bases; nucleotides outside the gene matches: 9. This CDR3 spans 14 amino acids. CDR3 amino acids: CSASPGQSYNEQFF. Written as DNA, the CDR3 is TGCAGTGCCTCTCCGGGACAGTCATACAATGAGCAGTTCTTC.

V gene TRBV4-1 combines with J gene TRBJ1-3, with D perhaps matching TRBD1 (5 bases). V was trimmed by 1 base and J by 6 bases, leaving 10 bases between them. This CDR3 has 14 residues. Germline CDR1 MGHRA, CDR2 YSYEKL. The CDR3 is CASSQGGRVNTIYF. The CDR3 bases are TGCGCCAGCAGCCAAGGGGGACGAGTAAACACCATATATTTT.

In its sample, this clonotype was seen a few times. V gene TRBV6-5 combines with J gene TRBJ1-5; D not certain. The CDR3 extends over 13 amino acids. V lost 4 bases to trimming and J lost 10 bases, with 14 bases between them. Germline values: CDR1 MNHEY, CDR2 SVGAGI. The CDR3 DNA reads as TGTGCCAGCAGTTCCCTGGGTATCAGCCCCCAGCATTTT. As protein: CASSSLGISPQHF.

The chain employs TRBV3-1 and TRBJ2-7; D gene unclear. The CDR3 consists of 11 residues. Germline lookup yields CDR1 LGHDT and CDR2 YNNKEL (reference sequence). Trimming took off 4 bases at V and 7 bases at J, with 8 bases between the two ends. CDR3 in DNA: TGTGCCAGCAGCCTCCTTAAGGAGCAGTACTTC. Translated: CASSLLKEQYF.

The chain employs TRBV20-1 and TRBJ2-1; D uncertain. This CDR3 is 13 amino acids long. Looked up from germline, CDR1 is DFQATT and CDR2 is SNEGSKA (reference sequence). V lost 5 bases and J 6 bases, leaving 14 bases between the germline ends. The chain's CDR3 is CSARSRVSNEQFF. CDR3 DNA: TGCAGTGCTCGTAGCCGAGTGAGCAATGAGCAGTTCTTC.

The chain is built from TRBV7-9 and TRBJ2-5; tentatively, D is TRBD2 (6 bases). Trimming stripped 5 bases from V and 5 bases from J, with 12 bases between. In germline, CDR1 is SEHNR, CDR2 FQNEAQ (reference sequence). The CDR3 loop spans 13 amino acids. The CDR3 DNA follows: TGTGCCAGCAGCGGGAGGTTACGGGAGACCCAGTACTTC. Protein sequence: CASSGRLRETQYF.

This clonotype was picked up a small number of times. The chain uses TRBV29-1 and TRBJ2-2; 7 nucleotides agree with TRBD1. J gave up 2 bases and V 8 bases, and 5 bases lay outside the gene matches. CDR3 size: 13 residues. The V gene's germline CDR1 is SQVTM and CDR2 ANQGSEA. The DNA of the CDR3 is TGCAGCAGCACAGGGGCCAACACCGGGGAGCTGTTTTTT. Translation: CSSTGANTGELFF.

CDR3 loop: CASSSQHRGSNQPQHF. The CDR3, as DNA: TGTGCCAGCAGCTCGCAACACAGGGGTAGCAATCAGCCCCAGCATTTT. This chain uses TRBV7-3 with TRBJ1-5, with 7 bases fitting TRBD1. From germline, CDR1 is SGHTA and CDR2 FQGTGA. V dropped 4 bases and J dropped 0; count of bases not matched to a gene: 6. CDR3 length equals 16 residues.

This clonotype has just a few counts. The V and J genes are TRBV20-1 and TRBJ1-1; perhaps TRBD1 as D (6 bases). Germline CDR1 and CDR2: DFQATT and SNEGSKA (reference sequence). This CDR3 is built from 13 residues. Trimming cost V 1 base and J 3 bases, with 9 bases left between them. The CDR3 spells CSARVGGYTEAFF. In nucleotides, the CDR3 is TGCAGTGCTAGAGTCGGGGGCTACACTGAAGCTTTCTTT.

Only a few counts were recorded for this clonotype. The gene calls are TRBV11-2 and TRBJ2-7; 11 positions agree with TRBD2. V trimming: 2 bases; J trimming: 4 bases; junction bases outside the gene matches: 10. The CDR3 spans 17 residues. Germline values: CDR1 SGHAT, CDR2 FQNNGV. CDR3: CASSLQISGLAAYEQYF. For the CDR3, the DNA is TGTGCCAGCAGCTTACAAATCTCGGGACTAGCGGCGTACGAGCAGTACTTC. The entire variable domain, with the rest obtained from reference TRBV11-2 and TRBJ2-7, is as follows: EAGVAQSPRYKIIEKRQSVAFWCNPISGHATLYWYQQILGQGPKLLIQFQNNGVVDDSQLPKDRFSAERLKGVDSTLKIQPAKLEDSAVYLCASSLQISGLAAYEQYFGPGTRLTVT.

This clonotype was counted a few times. CDR3 sequence reads: CASSEIRGSGYTF. The CDR3 DNA reads TGTGCCAGCAGTGAAATCCGCGGGAGTGGCTACACCTTC. The rearrangement joins TRBV25-1 to TRBJ1-2; D uncertain. CDR3 size: 13 residues. V lost 2 bases, J lost 7 bases, and 11 bases lay in between. Germline CDR1 reads MGHDK; CDR2 reads SYGVNS.

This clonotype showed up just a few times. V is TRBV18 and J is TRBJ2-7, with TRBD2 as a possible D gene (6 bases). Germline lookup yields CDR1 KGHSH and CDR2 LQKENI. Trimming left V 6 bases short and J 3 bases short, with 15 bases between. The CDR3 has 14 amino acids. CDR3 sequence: CASSPRGIGYEQYF. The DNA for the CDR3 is TGTGCCAGCTCCCCCCGGGGGATCGGCTACGAGCAGTACTTC.

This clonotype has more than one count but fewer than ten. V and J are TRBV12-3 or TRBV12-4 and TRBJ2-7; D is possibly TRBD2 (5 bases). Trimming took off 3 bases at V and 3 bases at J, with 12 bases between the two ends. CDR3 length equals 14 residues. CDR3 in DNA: TGTGCCAGCAGTTTGGGAGCCTCTTTCTACGAGCAGTACTTC. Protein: CASSLGASFYEQYF.

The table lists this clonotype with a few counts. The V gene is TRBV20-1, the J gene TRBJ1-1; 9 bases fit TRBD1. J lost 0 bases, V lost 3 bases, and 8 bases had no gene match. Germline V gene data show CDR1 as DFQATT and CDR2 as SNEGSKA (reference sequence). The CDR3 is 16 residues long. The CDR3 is CSARIGQGSLNTEAFF. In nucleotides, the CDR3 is TGCAGTGCTAGGATAGGACAGGGGTCCTTGAACACTGAAGCTTTCTTT.

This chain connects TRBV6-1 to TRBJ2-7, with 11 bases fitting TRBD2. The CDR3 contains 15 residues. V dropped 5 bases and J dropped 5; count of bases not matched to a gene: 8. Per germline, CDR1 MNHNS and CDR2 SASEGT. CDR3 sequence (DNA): TGTGCCAGCAGTCTAACTAGCGGGAGTATAAACGAGCAGTACTTC. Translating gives CASSLTSGSINEQYF.

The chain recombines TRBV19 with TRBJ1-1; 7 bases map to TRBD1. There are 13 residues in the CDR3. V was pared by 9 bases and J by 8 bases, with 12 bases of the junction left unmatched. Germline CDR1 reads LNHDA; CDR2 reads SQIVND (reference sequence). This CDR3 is CASSSETQGEAFF. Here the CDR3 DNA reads TGTGCCAGCTCATCCGAGACACAGGGGGAAGCTTTCTTT.

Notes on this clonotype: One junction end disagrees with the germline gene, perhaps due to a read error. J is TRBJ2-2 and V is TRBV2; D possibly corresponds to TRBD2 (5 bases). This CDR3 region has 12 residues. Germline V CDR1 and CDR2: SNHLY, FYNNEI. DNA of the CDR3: TGTGCCAGCCGATGGGAAACCGGGGAGCTTTTTTTT. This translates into CASRWETGELFF.

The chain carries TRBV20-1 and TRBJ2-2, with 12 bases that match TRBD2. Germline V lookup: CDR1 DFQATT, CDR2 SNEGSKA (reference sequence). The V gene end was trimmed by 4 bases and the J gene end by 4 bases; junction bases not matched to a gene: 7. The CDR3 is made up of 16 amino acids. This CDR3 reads CSATSSGRVGTGELFF. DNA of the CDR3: TGCAGTGCTACTTCTAGCGGGAGGGTTGGCACCGGGGAGCTGTTTTTT.

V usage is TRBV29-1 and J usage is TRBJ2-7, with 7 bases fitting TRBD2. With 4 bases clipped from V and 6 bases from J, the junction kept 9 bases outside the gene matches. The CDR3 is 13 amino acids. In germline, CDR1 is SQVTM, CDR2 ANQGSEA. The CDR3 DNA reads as TGCAGCGTTGCTAGCGGAAGGGGAAGCGAGCAGTACTTC. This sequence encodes CSVASGRGSEQYF.

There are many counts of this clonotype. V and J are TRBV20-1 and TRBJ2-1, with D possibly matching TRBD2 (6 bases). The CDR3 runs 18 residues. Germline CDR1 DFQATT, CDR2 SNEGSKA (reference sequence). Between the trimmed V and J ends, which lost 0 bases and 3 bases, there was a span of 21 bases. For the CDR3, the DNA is TGCAGTGCTAGAGATGTAGGGGTGACGGGAGTAGGCTACAATGAGCAGTTCTTC. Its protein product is CSARDVGVTGVGYNEQFF.

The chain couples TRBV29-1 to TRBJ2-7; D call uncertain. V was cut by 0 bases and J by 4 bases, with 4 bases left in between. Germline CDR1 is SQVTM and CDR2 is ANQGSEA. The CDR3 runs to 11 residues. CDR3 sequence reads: CSVEDWYEQYF. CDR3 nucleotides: TGCAGCGTTGAAGACTGGTACGAGCAGTACTTC.

The CDR3 bases are TGTGCCACCAGCAGAGCCCCCGACGAGGGGAAGCAGTTCTTC. This codes for CATSRAPDEGKQFF. The chain uses TRBV15 and TRBJ2-1; D may match TRBD1 or TRBD2 (5 bases each). V lost 1 base, J lost 11 bases, and 15 bases lay in between. CDR3 size: 14 residues. CDR1 is LNHNV and CDR2 is YYDKDF in the germline V gene (reference sequence).

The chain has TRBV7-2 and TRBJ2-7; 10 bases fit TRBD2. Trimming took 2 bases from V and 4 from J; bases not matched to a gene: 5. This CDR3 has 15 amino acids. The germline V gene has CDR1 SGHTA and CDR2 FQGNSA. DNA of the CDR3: TGTGCCAGCAGCTTAATGGCTAGCGGGGGTTACGAGCAGTACTTC. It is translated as CASSLMASGGYEQYF.

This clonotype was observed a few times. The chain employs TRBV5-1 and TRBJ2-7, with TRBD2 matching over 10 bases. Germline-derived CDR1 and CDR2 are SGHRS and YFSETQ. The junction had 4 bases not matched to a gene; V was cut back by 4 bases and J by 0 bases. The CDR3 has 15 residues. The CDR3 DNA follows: TGCGCCAGCAGCAAAGGGACTAGCGACTCCTACGAGCAGTACTTC. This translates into CASSKGTSDSYEQYF. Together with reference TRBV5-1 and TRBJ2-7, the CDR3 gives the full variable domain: KAGVTQTPRYLIKTRGQQVTLSCSPISGHRSVSWYQQTPGQGLQFLFEYFSETQRNKGNFPGRFSGRQFSNSRSEMNVSTLELGDSALYLCASSKGTSDSYEQYFGPGTRLTVT.